The present entry profiles one TCR beta chain with its context. Its specific antigen is unknown. No clone much larger than this one lies a single base away; base qualities are absent. The CDR3, cysteine through phenylalanine, is 15 amino acids long. The sequence is cut down to CDR3 DNA, 45 bases in frame from base 1. As encoded in the germline V gene, CDR1 is SGHNT while CDR2 is YENEEA. The V end loses 5 bases and the J end loses 6 bases, and a stretch of 17 bases separates them. The method behind the library was 5' RACE. This sample was sequenced with an Illumina HiSeq 2500. A second roughly 6 to 12 cycle PCR used a sample-barcoded 5' primer and a J-beta primer mix. A template-switch 5' adaptor carrying 12 random nucleotides introduced a unique molecular identifier onto each TCR beta cDNA molecule. Each sample yielded at least 3 million CDR3-containing paired-end reads. The Mint cDNA synthesis kit, primed by a TRBC-specific oligonucleotide, was used to synthesize first-strand cDNA from all RNA. Following uracil-DNA glycosylase treatment, a first 18-cycle PCR with universal primers M1SS and BC2_uni_R was performed on all cDNA. The published analysis was carried out like this. For normalization, 1 million high-quality reads were randomly selected from each sample, with every read carrying a distinct molecular identifier. Reads sharing molecular identifiers were discarded rather than binned into consensus sequences. MiTCR, with a Q25 quality threshold and the strictest error-elimination algorithm, was used for CDR3 identification, clonotype clustering and error correction. A nonparametric unseen species model with Euler transformation was used to estimate lower-bound total TCR beta diversity. In TCRdb, the public reads were trimmed at Q25 with fastp and aligned with MiXCR, with productive beta chains retained. CDR3 protein sequences are deduplicated, and each keeps its most common genes and DNA. The V and J calls and clone size are TCRdb's, not the authors'. The sample has more than 700,000 distinct CDR3 sequences on record, roughly 46% of them singletons. Roughly 20% of the sample is taken by the ten largest.

The data belong to a study of blood T cells in healthy people across ages (dated by TCRdb to the mid-2010s). In terms of the full investigation: In model experiments, template switching captured roughly one uniquely barcoded TCR beta cDNA molecule for every two T cells. Age-related changes in TCR beta repertoire diversity were measured in the study by deep sequencing normalized with unique cDNA molecular identifiers. To avoid experimental bias, donors of different ages were spread randomly across the sequencing lanes. Donors were grouped into four age groups: young (average roughly 17 years), middle-aged (39), aged (roughly 62) and long-lived (roughly 80). The study analyzed two additional independent replicas of 1 million unique cDNA reads from the same blood draw for two donors, one aged 18 to 30 and one aged 80 or older. The paper's findings and limits, for the study overall: The long-lived group showed more naive CD4+ T cells, fewer expanded clones and increased TCR diversity than the aged group, suggesting age selection. Bulk unsorted PBMC profiling prevented conclusive comparison of naive and antigen-experienced compartments. Estimates of total diversity based on one million sequenced T cells were considered lower bounds and underestimates. Observed TCR beta diversity per million T cells fell roughly linearly with age, and a significant reduction was already apparent by age about 43. There was a strong correlation between observed TCR beta diversity and the percentage of naive T cells measured by flow cytometry. Because donor CMV infection status was unknown, age-related changes in expanded clonotypes were potentially confounded.

The 39 donors, aged about 6 to 95 years, were systemically healthy Caucasian individuals from Russia. Around 9.8 milliliters of peripheral blood were collected from each donor into EDTA-treated Vacutainer tubes. Ficoll-Paque density-gradient centrifugation was used to isolate PBMCs, with at least 7 million per sample. Total RNA, at least 5 micrograms per sample, was extracted from PBMCs with Trizol reagent. For every donor, an aliquot of PBMCs went through flow cytometry to measure the percentages of naive CD45RAhigh/CD27high T cells. This receptor was identified in a man older than 75 in good health. This chain joins TRBV11-3 to TRBJ2-1; the D segment is perhaps TRBD1 or TRBD2, each sharing 5 matched bases. The sample taken for sequencing was blood. The CDR3 region: CASSPRLGGANEQFF. The sequence in DNA is TGTGCCAGCAGCCCCCGACTTGGGGGAGCCAATGAGCAGTTCTTC.